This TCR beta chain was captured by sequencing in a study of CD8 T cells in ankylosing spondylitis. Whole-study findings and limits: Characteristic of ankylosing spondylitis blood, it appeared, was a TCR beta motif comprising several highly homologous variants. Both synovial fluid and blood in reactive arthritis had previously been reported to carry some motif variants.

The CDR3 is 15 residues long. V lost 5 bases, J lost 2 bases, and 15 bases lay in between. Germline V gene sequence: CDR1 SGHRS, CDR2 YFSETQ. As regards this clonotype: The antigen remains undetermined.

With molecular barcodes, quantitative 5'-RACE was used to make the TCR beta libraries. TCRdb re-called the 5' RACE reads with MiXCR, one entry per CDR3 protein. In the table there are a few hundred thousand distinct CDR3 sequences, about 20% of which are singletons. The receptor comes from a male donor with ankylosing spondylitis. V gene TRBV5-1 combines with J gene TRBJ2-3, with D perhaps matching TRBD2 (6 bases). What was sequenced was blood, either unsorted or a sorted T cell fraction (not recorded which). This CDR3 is CASRRGNRTTDTQYF. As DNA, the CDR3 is TGCGCCAGCAGGCGGGGAAATCGGACCACAGATACGCAGTATTTT.